The source of this T cell receptor (beta chain) is a study of response to subunit inactivated influenza vaccine. Whole-study results and caveats: It was suggested by the authors that few new T cells are recruited by each seasonal influenza vaccination.

Details on this clonotype: Antigen specificity is unknown.

TCRdb passed the RT-PCR reads through MiXCR, listing each CDR3 protein once. The sample lists about 310,000 distinct CDR3 sequences, approximately 21% occurring once. The TCR comes from a man between 45 and 75 years old who received an inactivated influenza vaccine. This specimen was PBMCs from blood, taken about 20 months after vaccination.

The DNA of the CDR3 is TGCAGTGTACAGGAGGAAGCGCGACAGCCCCAGCATTTT. Its protein is CSVQEEARQPQHF. V and J are TRBV20-1 and TRBJ1-5; D may be TRBD1 (5 bases). Germline V gene data show CDR1 as DFQATT and CDR2 as SNEGSKA (reference sequence). V was shortened by 7 bases and J by 7 bases, with 17 bases between the two germline ends. The CDR3 is 13 amino acids.